This T cell receptor beta chain was identified in a study of beta chain features in type 1 diabetes. The study's findings and limits: Cells expressing TCR highly could be over-represented by cDNA sequencing.

This CDR3 is 16 amino acids long. Germline CDR1 reads MDHEN; CDR2 reads SYDVKM. V was pared by 5 bases and J by 2 bases, with 6 bases of the junction left unmatched. Purity of each sorted population was above 95%. The sequenced template was cDNA made from the entire isolated RNA. This table comes from immunoSEQ multiplex PCR, and its TCRdb copy is limited to in-frame clones, with some not included. The sample records under 200,000 clones, 8.1% being singletons. With regard to this clone: What it binds is not known.

The sequence was obtained from a man aged 18 to 30 in good health. What was sequenced was central memory CD4+ T cells from blood. The V gene is TRBV28, the J gene TRBJ2-6, with 7 nucleotides matching TRBD1. CDR3 in DNA: TGTGCCAGCAGTCTCATCGACAGGGCTGGGGCCAACGTCCTGACTTTC. Translating gives CASSLIDRAGANVLTF.